These T cell receptor beta chains were read from a single sample in a study of blood T cell repertoires in COVID-19. Libraries were prepared by immunoSEQ multiplex PCR; TCRdb keeps only in-frame clonotypes and omits some of them. The sample lists about 150,000 clones, 70% to 90% seen once, with around 3.5% in the top ten. The sequencing input was peripheral blood. The source is a man aged 65 to 85 with acute or convalescent COVID-19. CDR3s include the opening cysteine and the closing phenylalanine or tryptophan. The order of the fields is clone size, J gene, V gene, D gene, CDR3 protein, CDR3 DNA. The D gene is left open where the match is weak. Only part of the rows carry a size: once, few, many, or a class if the clone is expanded.

-	TRBJ2-3	TRBV3-1/TRBV3-2	-	CASSQFARGNTDTQYF	TGTGCCAGCAGCCAGTTCGCACGGGGGAACACAGATACGCAGTATTTT
few	TRBJ1-2	TRBV28	TRBD1	CASSSGDRGLGYTF	TGTGCCAGCAGTTCGGGGGACAGGGGGCTAGGCTACACCTTC
few	TRBJ2-1	TRBV29-1	TRBD1	CSTSRTGSSYNEQFF	TGCAGCACTAGCAGGACAGGGAGCTCCTACAATGAGCAGTTCTTC
-	TRBJ2-1	TRBV24-1	TRBD2	CATSDPLTSGRPNEQFF	TGTGCCACCAGTGATCCATTGACTAGCGGGAGACCCAATGAGCAGTTCTTC
-	TRBJ2-2	TRBV6-1	TRBD1	CASSGTSRGPTSGELFF	TGTGCCAGCAGTGGAACGAGCAGGGGGCCGACGAGTGGGGAGCTGTTTTTT
-	TRBJ2-1	TRBV6-6	TRBD2	CASRSPGTNSYNEQFF	TGTGCCAGCAGGTCGCCCGGGACTAACTCCTACAATGAGCAGTTCTTC
-	TRBJ2-1	TRBV28	TRBD2	CASSLGTSGRNEQFF	TGTGCCAGCAGTTTAGGGACTAGCGGGAGAAATGAGCAGTTCTTC
-	TRBJ2-7	TRBV4-3	TRBD1	CASSRQGQSYEQYF	TGCGCCAGCAGCCGACAGGGACAGTCCTACGAGCAGTACTTC
-	TRBJ2-7	TRBV6-5	TRBD1	CASSRDRDGEQYF	TGTGCCAGCAGCCGGGACAGAGATGGCGAGCAGTACTTC
-	TRBJ1-6	TRBV20-1	TRBD1	CSASTGVLTYNSPLHF	TGCAGTGCTAGTACAGGGGTACTCACCTATAATTCACCCCTCCACTTT
-	TRBJ1-5	TRBV19	TRBD1	CASTRDRESNQPQHF	TGTGCCAGTACCCGGGACAGGGAGAGCAATCAGCCCCAGCATTTT
few	TRBJ1-2	TRBV12-3/TRBV12-4	TRBD1	CASNTGVGGYTF	TGTGCCAGCAACACAGGGGTCGGTGGCTACACCTTC
-	TRBJ2-7	TRBV28	TRBD1	CASSLPGGAFNEQYF	TGTGCCAGCAGCCTGCCAGGGGGCGCTTTCAACGAGCAGTACTTC
-	TRBJ1-4	TRBV4-3	-	CASSQVSRAPVEKLFF	TGCGCCAGCAGCCAAGTCAGCAGGGCTCCAGTTGAAAAACTGTTTTTT
-	TRBJ2-3	TRBV19	TRBD2	CASSIGSSGRTDTQYF	TGTGCCAGTAGTATAGGATCTAGCGGGAGAACAGATACGCAGTATTTT
-	TRBJ2-1	TRBV24-1	TRBD1	CATSDPGTGGSVSYNEQFF	TGTGCCACCAGTGACCCCGGGACAGGGGGATCCGTCTCCTACAATGAGCAGTTCTTC
-	TRBJ1-5	TRBV25-1	-	CASSGQGAGPQHF	TGTGCCAGCAGTGGGCAGGGAGCGGGGCCCCAGCATTTT
-	TRBJ1-2	TRBV7-9	TRBD1	CASSLGQGAPRGYTF	TGTGCCAGCAGCTTAGGACAGGGGGCGCCTCGTGGCTACACCTTC
-	TRBJ2-7	TRBV19	-	CASSRGEYEQYF	TGTGCCAGTAGCCGGGGAGAATACGAGCAGTACTTC
-	TRBJ2-1	TRBV7-2	TRBD2	CASSPPGLAGYNEQFF	TGTGCCAGCAGCCCGCCTGGACTAGCGGGGTACAATGAGCAGTTCTTC
-	TRBJ2-1	TRBV14	TRBD2	CASSQRVSGSDEQFF	TGTGCCAGCAGCCAACGGGTCAGCGGGAGCGATGAGCAGTTCTTC
once	TRBJ2-5	TRBV6-5	-	CASTSGELETQYF	TGTGCCAGCACCTCCGGAGAGCTAGAGACCCAGTACTTC
-	TRBJ2-5	TRBV5-1	TRBD2	CASSPGGPQETQYF	TGCGCCAGCAGCCCGGGAGGACCCCAAGAGACCCAGTACTTC
-	TRBJ1-5	TRBV7-2	TRBD1	CASRPGQINQPQHF	TGTGCCAGCAGGCCGGGACAGATAAATCAGCCCCAGCATTTT
-	TRBJ2-1	TRBV24-1	TRBD2	CATSDLTSPKEQFF	TGTGCCACCAGTGACCTGACTAGCCCCAAGGAGCAGTTCTTC
-	TRBJ2-1	TRBV5-4	TRBD2	CASSLRTSSNEQFF	TGTGCCAGCAGCTTGCGGACTAGTAGTAATGAGCAGTTCTTC
-	TRBJ1-5	TRBV2	-	CASSDGAVQPQHF	TGTGCCAGCAGTGATGGGGCGGTTCAGCCCCAGCATTTT
-	TRBJ1-6	TRBV5-1	-	CASSLWEDNSPLHF	TGCGCCAGCAGCTTGTGGGAGGATAATTCACCCCTCCACTTT